This T cell receptor (beta chain) was sequenced in a study of T cell repertoires in cytomegalovirus infection. The CDR3 covers 16 residues. V was pared by 5 bases and J by 4 bases, with 11 bases of the junction left unmatched. Germline CDR1 reads SGHTA; CDR2 reads FQGTGA. TCRdb called the reads again in MiXCR, with one record for every CDR3 protein. The profile covers some 400,000 distinct CDR3 sequences, with approximately 31% appearing a single time and 12% to 15% taken by the ten largest. This clonotype showed up just a few times. This sequence was found in a human donor in good health (CMV status not recorded). Some clones in this sample may be carry-over from other donors' samples. J is TRBJ1-1 and V is TRBV7-3, with 9 bases matching TRBD1. Sequencing used PBMCs. The CDR3 is CASSPDRGEGVTEAFF. The DNA for the CDR3 is TGTGCCAGCAGCCCCGACAGGGGGGAGGGTGTCACTGAAGCTTTCTTT.